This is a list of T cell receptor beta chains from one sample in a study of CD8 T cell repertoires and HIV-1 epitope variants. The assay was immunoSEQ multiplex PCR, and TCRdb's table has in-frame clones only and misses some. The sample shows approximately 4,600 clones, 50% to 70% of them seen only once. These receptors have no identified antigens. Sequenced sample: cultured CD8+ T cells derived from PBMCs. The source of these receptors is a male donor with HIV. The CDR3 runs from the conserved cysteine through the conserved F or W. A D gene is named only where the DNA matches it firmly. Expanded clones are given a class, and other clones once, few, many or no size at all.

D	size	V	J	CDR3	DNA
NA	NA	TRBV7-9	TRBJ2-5	CASSLETQYF	TGTGCCAGCAGCTTAGAGACCCAGTACTTC
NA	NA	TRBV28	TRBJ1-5	CASSPNRRLEHF	TGTGCCAGCAGCCCCAATAGACGGCTCGAGCATTTT
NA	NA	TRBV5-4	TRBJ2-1	CASSLRGSSYNEQFF	TGTGCCAGCAGCTTACGGGGGAGCTCCTACAATGAGCAGTTCTTC
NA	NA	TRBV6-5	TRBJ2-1	CASSYSGDYNEQFF	TGTGCCAGCAGTTACTCGGGTGACTACAATGAGCAGTTCTTC
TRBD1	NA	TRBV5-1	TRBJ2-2	CASSFSGGTGELFF	TGCGCCAGCAGCTTTTCAGGGGGCACCGGGGAGCTGTTTTTT
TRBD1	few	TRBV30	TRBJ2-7	CAWGTGEGSYEQYF	TGTGCCTGGGGGACAGGGGAGGGTTCCTACGAGCAGTACTTC
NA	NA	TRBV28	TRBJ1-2	CASSPPLDSAYGYTF	TGTGCCAGCAGTCCACCCTTGGACAGTGCCTATGGCTACACCTTC
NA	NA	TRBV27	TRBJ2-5	CASSLEGRTETQYF	TGTGCCAGCAGTTTAGAGGGGAGGACGGAGACCCAGTACTTC
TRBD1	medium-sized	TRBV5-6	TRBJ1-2	CASSDPGTGVLGAF	TGTGCCAGCAGCGATCCCGGGACAGGGGTCCTCGGTGCCTTC
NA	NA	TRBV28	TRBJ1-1	CASSWTENTEAFF	TGTGCCAGCAGTTGGACAGAGAACACTGAAGCTTTCTTT
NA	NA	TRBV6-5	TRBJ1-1	CASSYSAALNTEAFF	TGTGCCAGCAGTTACTCGGCAGCTTTGAACACTGAAGCTTTCTTT
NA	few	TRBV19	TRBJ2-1	CASSMSGLYNEQFF	TGTGCCAGTAGTATGTCGGGACTTTACAATGAGCAGTTCTTC
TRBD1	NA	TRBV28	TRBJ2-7	CASRPGQGSHEQYF	TGTGCCAGCAGGCCTGGACAGGGGTCCCACGAGCAGTACTTC
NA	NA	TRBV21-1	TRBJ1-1	CASGLPQGRNEAFF	TGTGCCAGCGGCTTACCACAGGGGAGGAATGAAGCTTTCTTT
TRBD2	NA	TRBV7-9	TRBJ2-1	CASSPIAGGQVIEQFF	TGTGCCAGCAGCCCGATAGCGGGGGGGCAGGTGATTGAGCAGTTCTTC
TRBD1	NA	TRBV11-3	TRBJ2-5	CASSLDRSQETQYF	TGTGCCAGCAGCTTGGACAGGTCCCAAGAGACCCAGTACTTC
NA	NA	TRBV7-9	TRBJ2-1	CASSDADFGAMQFF	TGTGCCAGCAGCGATGCGGATTTCGGGGCGATGCAGTTCTTC
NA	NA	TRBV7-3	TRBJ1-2	CASSLTGRENGYTF	TGTGCCAGCAGCTTAACGGGCAGGGAAAATGGCTACACCTTC
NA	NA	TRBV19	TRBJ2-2	CATTWGAGELFF	TGTGCCACTACCTGGGGGGCCGGGGAGCTGTTTTTT
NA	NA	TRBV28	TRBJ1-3	CASSRSGTESSGNTIYF	TGTGCCAGCAGTCGATCCGGGACGGAGAGCTCTGGAAACACCATATATTTT
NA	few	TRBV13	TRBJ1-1	CASSPEGGKTEAFF	TGTGCCAGCAGCCCCGAGGGGGGAAAGACTGAAGCTTTCTTT
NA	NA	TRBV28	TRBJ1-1	CASRIKPNTEAFF	TGTGCCAGCAGAATCAAACCGAACACTGAAGCTTTCTTT
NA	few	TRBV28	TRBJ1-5	CASRPPGEGQPQHF	TGTGCCAGCAGGCCTCCAGGCGAGGGTCAGCCCCAGCATTTT
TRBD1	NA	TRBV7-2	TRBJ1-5	CASSLGGGGQPQHF	TGTGCCAGCAGCTTAGGAGGGGGCGGTCAGCCCCAGCATTTT
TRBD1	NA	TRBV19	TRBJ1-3	CARDRETGNTIYF	TGTGCCAGAGACAGGGAAACTGGAAACACCATATATTTT
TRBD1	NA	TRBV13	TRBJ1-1	CASSLGGGQGNTEAFF	TGTGCCAGCAGCCTTGGAGGGGGACAGGGGAACACTGAAGCTTTCTTT
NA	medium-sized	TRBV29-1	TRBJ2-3	CSAAGTESTDTQYF	TGCAGCGCGGCGGGCACCGAGTCCACAGATACGCAGTATTTT
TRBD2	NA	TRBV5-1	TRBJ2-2	CASSSGLAGNTGELFF	TGCGCCAGCAGCTCCGGACTAGCGGGAAACACCGGGGAGCTGTTTTTT
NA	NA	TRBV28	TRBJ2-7	CASSLLPRYEQYF	TGTGCCAGCAGTTTACTGCCCAGGTACGAGCAGTACTTC
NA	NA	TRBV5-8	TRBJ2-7	CASSLKDDYEQYF	TGTGCCAGCAGCTTGAAAGACGACTACGAGCAGTACTTC
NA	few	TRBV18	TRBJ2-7	CASSPQFGQGPYEQYF	TGTGCCAGCTCACCACAGTTTGGGCAGGGGCCCTACGAGCAGTACTTC
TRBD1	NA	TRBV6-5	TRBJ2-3	CASSGTGGTDTQYF	TGTGCCAGCAGTGGGACAGGCGGGACAGATACGCAGTATTTT
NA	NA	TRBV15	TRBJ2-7	CATSRDRQGGYEQYF	TGTGCCACCAGCAGAGATCGGCAGGGGGGCTACGAGCAGTACTTC
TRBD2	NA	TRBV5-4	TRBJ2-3	CASSGGGTRGTDTQYF	TGTGCCAGCAGCGGGGGAGGGACGAGGGGCACAGATACGCAGTATTTT
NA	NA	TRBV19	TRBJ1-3	CASSIWSRPISGNTIYF	TGTGCCAGTAGTATCTGGTCGCGGCCCATCTCTGGAAACACCATATATTTT
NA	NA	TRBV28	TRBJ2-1	CASSPLRDSYNEQFF	TGTGCCAGCAGTCCCCTCAGGGACTCCTACAATGAGCAGTTCTTC
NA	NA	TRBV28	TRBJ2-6	CASSLFSGANVLTF	TGTGCCAGCAGTTTATTCTCTGGGGCCAACGTCCTGACTTTC
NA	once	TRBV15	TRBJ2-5	CATSSRGVLEQYF	TGTGCCACCAGCAGCCGAGGGGTTCTGGAGCAGTACTTC
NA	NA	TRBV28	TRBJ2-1	CASSLFTQGNEQFF	TGTGCCAGCAGTTTATTTACCCAGGGCAATGAGCAGTTCTTC
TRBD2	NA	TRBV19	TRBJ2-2	CASKRLAVFTGELFF	TGTGCCAGTAAGAGACTAGCGGTGTTCACCGGGGAGCTGTTTTTT
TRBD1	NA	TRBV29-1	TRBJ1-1	CSARTGDTEAFF	TGCAGCGCGAGGACAGGGGACACTGAAGCTTTCTTT
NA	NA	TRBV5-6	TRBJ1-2	CASSLGELYGYTF	TGTGCCAGCAGCTTGGGGGAGCTCTATGGCTACACCTTC
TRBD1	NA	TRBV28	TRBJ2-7	CASSFHQSGTEYEQYF	TGTGCCAGCAGTTTCCATCAATCCGGGACAGAATACGAGCAGTACTTC
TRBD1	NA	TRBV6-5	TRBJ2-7	CASSSPGGSHEQYF	TGTGCCAGCAGTTCACCAGGGGGCTCCCACGAGCAGTACTTC
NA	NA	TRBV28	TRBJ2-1	CASSLIGLSYNEQFF	TGTGCCAGCAGTTTAATTGGACTCTCCTACAATGAGCAGTTCTTC
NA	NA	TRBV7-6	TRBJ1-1	CASSSDSPRNTEAFF	TGTGCCAGCAGCTCAGACAGCCCACGGAACACTGAAGCTTTCTTT
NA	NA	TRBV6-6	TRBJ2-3	CASSQDVINTQYF	TGTGCCAGCAGCCAGGACGTAATCAATACGCAGTATTTT
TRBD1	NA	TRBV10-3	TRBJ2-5	CAISAGQGDGETQYF	TGTGCCATCAGTGCGGGACAGGGGGATGGTGAGACCCAGTACTTC
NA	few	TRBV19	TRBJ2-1	CASSIGSGAYNEQFF	TGTGCCAGTAGTATTGGGAGCGGAGCTTACAATGAGCAGTTCTTC
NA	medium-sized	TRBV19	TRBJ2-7	CASPWGEHRDPYEQYF	TGTGCCAGCCCCTGGGGGGAACACAGGGATCCCTACGAGCAGTACTTC
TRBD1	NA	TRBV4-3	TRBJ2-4	CASSQRTGGAIQYF	TGCGCCAGCAGCCAACGGACAGGGGGGGCCATTCAGTACTTC
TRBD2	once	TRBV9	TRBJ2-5	CASSASTSGRSQETQYF	TGTGCCAGCAGCGCCTCGACTAGCGGGAGGAGCCAAGAGACCCAGTACTTC
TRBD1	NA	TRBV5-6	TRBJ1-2	CASSPGQGVDYGYTF	TGTGCCAGCAGCCCGGGACAGGGGGTCGACTATGGCTACACCTTC
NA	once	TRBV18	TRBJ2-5	CASSPPQAGPLYQETQYF	TGTGCCAGCTCACCACCGCAGGCAGGACCGCTTTACCAAGAGACCCAGTACTTC
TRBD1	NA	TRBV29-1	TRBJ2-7	CSVLLGTGLYEQYF	TGCAGCGTTTTGCTCGGGACAGGGTTGTACGAGCAGTACTTC
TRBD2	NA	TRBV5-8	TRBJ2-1	CASSESPGLGLNEQFF	TGTGCCAGCAGCGAGAGCCCTGGACTAGGGCTCAATGAGCAGTTCTTC
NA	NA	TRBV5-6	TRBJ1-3	CASSETPSGNTIYF	TGTGCCAGCAGCGAGACCCCGTCTGGAAACACCATATATTTT